Listed here are 9 T cell receptor beta chains from one sample, sequenced in a study of blood T cell repertoires in COVID-19. Clones were read by immunoSEQ multiplex PCR, and TCRdb kept only the in-frame ones, dropping some. This sample carries fewer than 250,000 clones, 65% to 90% of them seen once, and the ten largest clones take just under 9%. Source material: PBMCs or T cells enriched from blood (not recorded which). The receptors come from a woman aged 45-59 years with acute COVID-19.

J is TRBJ2-1 and V is TRBV7-3; 10 bases agree with TRBD2. V gave up 6 bases and J gave up 1 base; unmatched junction bases: 6. CDR1 and CDR2 (germline): SGHTA, FQGTGA. The CDR3 has 16 residues. CDR3 region: CASSLLAGASYNEQFF. DNA of the CDR3: TGTGCCAGCAGTCTTCTAGCGGGAGCATCCTACAATGAGCAGTTCTTC.

The chain recombines TRBV4-1 with TRBJ2-7; 11 bases line up with TRBD2. The CDR3 length is 16 residues. The junction had 7 bases not matched to a gene; V was cut back by 4 bases and J by 2 bases. Germline lookup yields CDR1 MGHRA and CDR2 YSYEKL. CDR3 bases: TGCGCCAGCAGCCCCCTAGCGGGAGGCCCAACCTACGAGCAGTACTTC. Protein sequence: CASSPLAGGPTYEQYF.

V gene TRBV5-1 combines with J gene TRBJ1-2; the D is unclear. V was trimmed by 1 base and J by 5 bases, leaving 12 bases between them. The germline gives CDR1 SGHRS, CDR2 YFSETQ. The length of the CDR3 is 14 residues. CDR3 sequence (DNA): TGCGCCAGCAGCTTGCGGGATCCGGCATATGGCTACACCTTC. This translates into CASSLRDPAYGYTF.

J is TRBJ2-1 and V is TRBV6-6; 8 bases map to TRBD2. The V segment lost 8 bases and the J segment 5 bases; nucleotides outside the gene matches: 20. Germline assignment: CDR1 MNHNY and CDR2 SVGAGI (reference sequence). This CDR3 comprises 18 residues. The CDR3 bases are TGTGCCAGCCGTCCGAGAGGGCTCGGAGTCGGGGGGGACAATGAGCAGTTCTTC. Its translation is CASRPRGLGVGGDNEQFF.

The V and J genes are TRBV12-3 or TRBV12-4 and TRBJ1-4; D remains unclear. With 6 bases removed from V and 4 bases from J, the gap between germline ends came to 3 bases. This CDR3 contains 11 residues. The CDR3 region has the DNA TGTGCCAGCAGCCATAATGAAAAACTGTTTTTT. Protein product: CASSHNEKLFF.

The chain couples TRBV29-1 to TRBJ2-1; 7 bases line up with TRBD2. Unmatched junction bases numbered 8, after V lost 5 bases and J lost 1 base. This CDR3 is built from 15 residues. Germline V CDR1 and CDR2: SQVTM, ANQGSEA. The DNA of the CDR3 is TGCAGCGTTCCCGGGGGGAGGGCATCCTACAATGAGCAGTTCTTC. This codes for CSVPGGRASYNEQFF.

The chain joins TRBV28 to TRBJ1-2; D perhaps matches TRBD1 (5 bases). Trimming stripped 4 bases from V and 0 bases from J, with 15 bases between. This CDR3 has 16 amino acids. CDR1 and CDR2 from the germline V gene are MDHEN and SYDVKM. CDR3 in amino acids: CASSSPGLIANYGYTF. The CDR3 DNA follows: TGTGCCAGCAGTTCCCCGGGACTGATAGCTAACTATGGCTACACCTTC.

The chain has TRBV19 and TRBJ2-1; the match to TRBD1 covers 11 bases. This CDR3 region has 15 residues. Trimming cost V 4 bases and J 6 bases; bases outside gene matches: 5. Per germline, CDR1 LNHDA and CDR2 SQIVND (reference sequence). The CDR3 is CASSRGGQGGNEQFF. DNA of the CDR3: TGTGCCAGTAGTAGAGGGGGACAGGGGGGCAATGAGCAGTTCTTC.

The gene calls are TRBV2 and TRBJ2-1; D might be TRBD2 (6 bases). Germline values: CDR1 SNHLY, CDR2 FYNNEI. The CDR3 has 16 amino acids. The V end was cut by 6 bases, the J end by 6 bases, with 21 bases between. CDR3 in DNA: TGTGCCAGCAGCCGACCCCCCACTAGCTCCCCCAATGAGCAGTTCTTC. Amino acids: CASSRPPTSSPNEQFF.